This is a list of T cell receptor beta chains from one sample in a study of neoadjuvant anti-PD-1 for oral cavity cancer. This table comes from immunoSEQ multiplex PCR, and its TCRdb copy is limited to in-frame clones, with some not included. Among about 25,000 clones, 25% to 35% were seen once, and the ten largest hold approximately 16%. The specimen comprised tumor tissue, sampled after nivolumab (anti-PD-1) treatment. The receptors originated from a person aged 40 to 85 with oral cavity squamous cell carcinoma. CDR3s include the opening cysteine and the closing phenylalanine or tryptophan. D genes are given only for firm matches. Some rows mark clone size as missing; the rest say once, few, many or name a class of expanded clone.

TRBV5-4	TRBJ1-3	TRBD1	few	CASSQTGLFWDTIYF	TGTGCCAGCAGCCAGACAGGGTTGTTTTGGGACACCATATATTTT
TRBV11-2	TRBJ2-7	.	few	CASSSPAQGMAHEQYF	TGTGCCAGCAGCTCCCCGGCCCAGGGAATGGCCCACGAGCAGTACTTC
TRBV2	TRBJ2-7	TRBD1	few	CAVGQGRYEQYF	TGTGCCGTCGGACAGGGGAGGTACGAGCAGTACTTC
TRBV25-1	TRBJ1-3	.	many	CASSDNRDSNTIYF	TGTGCCAGCAGTGATAACAGGGATTCCAACACCATATATTTT
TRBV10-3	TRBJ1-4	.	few	CAIRDGEKLFF	TGTGCCATCAGGGATGGAGAAAAACTGTTTTTT
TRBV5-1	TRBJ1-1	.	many	CASSADWNTEAFF	TGCGCCAGCAGCGCGGACTGGAACACTGAAGCTTTCTTT
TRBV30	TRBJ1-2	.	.	CAWGRAGGGGGYGYTF	TGTGCCTGGGGCCGGGCGGGGGGCGGAGGCGGCTATGGCTACACCTTC
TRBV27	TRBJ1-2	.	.	CASSTGAYPHYGYTF	TGTGCCAGTTCAACCGGGGCTTATCCCCACTATGGCTACACCTTC
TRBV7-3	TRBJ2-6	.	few	CASSLRQGLGNGANVLTF	TGTGCCAGCAGCTTAAGGCAGGGGCTAGGGAATGGGGCCAACGTCCTGACTTTC
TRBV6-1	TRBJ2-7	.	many	CASSEFGVRGQYF	TGTGCCAGCAGTGAATTTGGGGTTCGAGGGCAGTACTTC
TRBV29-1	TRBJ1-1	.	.	CSVYMDRNTEAFF	TGCAGCGTCTATATGGACAGGAACACTGAAGCTTTCTTT
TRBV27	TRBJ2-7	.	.	CASREASRSWQYF	TGTGCCAGCAGGGAGGCTAGCCGGTCTTGGCAGTACTTC
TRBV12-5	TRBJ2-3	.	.	CASGLTRASTDTQYF	TGTGCTAGTGGTTTGACAAGAGCTTCCACAGATACGCAGTATTTT
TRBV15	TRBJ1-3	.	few	CATSRPSEGGNTIYF	TGTGCCACCAGCAGACCCTCCGAGGGTGGAAACACCATATATTTT
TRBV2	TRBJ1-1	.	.	CASAARGGGNTEAFF	TGTGCCAGCGCGGCCCGAGGGGGAGGTAACACTGAAGCTTTCTTT
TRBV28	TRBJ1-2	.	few	CASSRRDRRYGYTF	TGTGCCAGCAGTCGACGGGACCGAAGATATGGCTACACCTTC
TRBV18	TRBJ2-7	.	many	CASSPGDNPYEQYF	TGTGCCAGCTCACCGGGGGACAATCCCTACGAGCAGTACTTC
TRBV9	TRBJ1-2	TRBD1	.	CASSAADREATTYGYTF	TGTGCCAGCAGCGCCGCGGACAGGGAGGCGACAACATATGGCTACACCTTC
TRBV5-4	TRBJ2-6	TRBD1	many	CASSSSGTGPSGANVLTF	TGTGCCAGCAGCTCATCCGGGACAGGCCCCTCTGGGGCCAACGTCCTGACTTTC
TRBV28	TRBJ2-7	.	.	CASSTSYEQYF	TGTGCCAGCAGCACCTCCTACGAGCAGTACTTC
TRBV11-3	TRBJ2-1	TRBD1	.	CASSLGSGQGLYNEQFF	TGTGCCAGCAGCTTAGGGTCGGGACAGGGCCTATACAATGAGCAGTTCTTC
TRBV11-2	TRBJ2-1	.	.	CASSFLLRTSSYNEQFF	TGTGCCAGCAGCTTTCTCCTTCGGACCAGCTCCTACAATGAGCAGTTCTTC
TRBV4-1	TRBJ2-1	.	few	CASSQDRRVAAQGEQFF	TGCGCCAGCAGCCAAGATCGTCGGGTAGCGGCGCAGGGTGAGCAGTTCTTC
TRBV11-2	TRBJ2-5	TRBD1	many	CASSLDRTGGRETQYF	TGTGCCAGCAGCTTAGATCGGACAGGGGGCCGGGAGACCCAGTACTTC
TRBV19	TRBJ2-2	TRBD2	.	CASSPSGGRAAGELFF	TGTGCCAGTAGCCCCTCGGGCGGGAGGGCCGCCGGGGAGCTGTTTTTT
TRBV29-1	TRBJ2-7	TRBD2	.	CSVGASGGYEQYF	TGCAGCGTTGGCGCTAGCGGGGGCTACGAGCAGTACTTC
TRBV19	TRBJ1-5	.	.	CASSIYSGIRNQPQHF	TGTGCCAGTAGTATATACTCGGGCATACGGAATCAGCCCCAGCATTTT
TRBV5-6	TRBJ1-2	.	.	CASSQLATYGYTF	TGTGCCAGCAGCCAGCTAGCGACCTATGGCTACACCTTC
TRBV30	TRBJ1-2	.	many	CAWSTGNYGYTF	TGTGCCTGGAGTACAGGGAACTATGGCTACACCTTC
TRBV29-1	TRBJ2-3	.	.	CSVEGSSGNTQYF	TGCAGCGTTGAAGGCTCATCTGGGAATACGCAGTATTTT
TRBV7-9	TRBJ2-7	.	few	CASSPRGGGSREQYF	TGTGCCAGCAGCCCCCGCGGGGGCGGTTCACGCGAGCAGTACTTC
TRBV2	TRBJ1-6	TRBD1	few	CASTVPTGGNSPLHF	TGTGCCAGCACCGTCCCGACAGGGGGCAATTCACCCCTCCACTTT
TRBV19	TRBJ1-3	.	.	CASSMGGSSGNTIYF	TGTGCCAGTAGTATGGGGGGCTCCTCTGGAAACACCATATATTTT
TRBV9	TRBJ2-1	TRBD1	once	CASSVDGTDYNEQFF	TGTGCCAGCAGCGTAGATGGGACAGATTACAATGAGCAGTTCTTC
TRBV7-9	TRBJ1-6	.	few	CASSPGVNSPLHF	TGTGCCAGCAGCCCAGGAGTCAATTCACCCCTCCACTTT
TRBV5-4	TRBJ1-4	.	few	CASSLGASTNEKLFF	TGTGCCAGCAGCTTGGGGGCATCAACTAATGAAAAACTGTTTTTT
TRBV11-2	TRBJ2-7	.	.	CASSQGYVANEQYF	TGTGCCAGCAGCCAGGGATATGTCGCCAACGAGCAGTACTTC
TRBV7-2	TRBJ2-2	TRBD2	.	CASSLVGSGRANTGELFF	TGTGCCAGCAGCTTAGTGGGTAGCGGGAGGGCGAACACCGGGGAGCTGTTTTTT
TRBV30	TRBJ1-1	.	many	CAWREGNTEAFF	TGTGCCTGGAGAGAGGGGAACACTGAAGCTTTCTTT
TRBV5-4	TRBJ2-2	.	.	CASSLVGVTGELFF	TGTGCCAGCAGCTTGGTGGGGGTGACCGGGGAGCTGTTTTTT
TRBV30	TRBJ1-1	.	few	CAWSRSAEAFF	TGTGCCTGGAGTAGGTCGGCAGAAGCTTTCTTT
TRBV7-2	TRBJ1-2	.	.	CASTLQEGYGYTF	TGTGCCAGCACTCTTCAGGAGGGCTATGGCTACACCTTC
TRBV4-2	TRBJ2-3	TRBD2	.	CASMRGGSLDTQYF	TGTGCCAGCATGAGGGGCGGGAGTTTAGATACGCAGTATTTT
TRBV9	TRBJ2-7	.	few	CASSVTDRPYEQYF	TGTGCCAGCAGCGTGACGGACAGACCCTACGAGCAGTACTTC
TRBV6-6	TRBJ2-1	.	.	CASSYGNEQFF	TGTGCCAGCAGTTACGGCAATGAGCAGTTCTTC
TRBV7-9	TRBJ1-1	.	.	CASSPQGPNTEAFF	TGTGCCAGCAGCCCGCAGGGGCCGAACACTGAAGCTTTCTTT
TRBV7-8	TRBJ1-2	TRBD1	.	CASSLATGTGASYGYTF	TGTGCCAGCAGCTTAGCAACCGGGACAGGGGCTTCCTATGGCTACACCTTC
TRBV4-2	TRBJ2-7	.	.	CASSQDFGGSSYEQYF	TGTGCCAGCAGCCAAGATTTCGGGGGAAGCTCCTACGAGCAGTACTTC
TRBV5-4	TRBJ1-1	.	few	CASSPLGGFDTEAFF	TGTGCCAGCAGCCCCCTGGGGGGTTTTGACACTGAAGCTTTCTTT
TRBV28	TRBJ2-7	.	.	CASSRLREWGFDHEQYF	TGTGCCAGCAGCCGACTCAGGGAGTGGGGATTCGACCACGAGCAGTACTTC
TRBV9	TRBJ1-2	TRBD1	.	CASSTLGTGGFNYGYTF	TGTGCCAGCAGCACCCTCGGGACAGGGGGGTTTAACTATGGCTACACCTTC
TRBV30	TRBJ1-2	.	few	CAWSVQIRNYGYTF	TGTGCCTGGAGTGTACAGATACGTAACTATGGCTACACCTTC
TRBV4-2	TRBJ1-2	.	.	CASSQVSDSSYGYTF	TGTGCCAGCAGCCAAGTGTCCGACAGCTCCTATGGCTACACCTTC